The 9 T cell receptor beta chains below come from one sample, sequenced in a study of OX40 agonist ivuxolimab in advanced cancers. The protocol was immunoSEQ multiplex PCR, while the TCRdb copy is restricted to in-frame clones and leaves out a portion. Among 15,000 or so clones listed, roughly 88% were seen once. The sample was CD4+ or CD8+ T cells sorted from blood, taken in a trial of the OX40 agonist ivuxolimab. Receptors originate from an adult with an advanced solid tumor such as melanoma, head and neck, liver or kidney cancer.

The CDR3 here is CAWSGLGRSNQPQHF. CDR3 in DNA: TGTGCCTGGAGTGGATTAGGGCGAAGCAATCAGCCCCAGCATTTT. The rearrangement links TRBV30 to TRBJ1-5; D not resolved. The germline CDR1 and CDR2 sequences are GTSNPN and SVGIG (reference sequence). V lost 1 base to trimming and J lost 1 base, with 11 bases between them. The CDR3 is 15 residues long.

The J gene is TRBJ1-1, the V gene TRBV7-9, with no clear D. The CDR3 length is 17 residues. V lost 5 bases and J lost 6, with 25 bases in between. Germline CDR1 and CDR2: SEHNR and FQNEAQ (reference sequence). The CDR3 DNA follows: TGTGCCAGCAGCCATTGCCCGCAAGGGTCCTTTTGCTCTGAAGCTTTCTTT. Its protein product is CASSHCPQGSFCSEAFF.

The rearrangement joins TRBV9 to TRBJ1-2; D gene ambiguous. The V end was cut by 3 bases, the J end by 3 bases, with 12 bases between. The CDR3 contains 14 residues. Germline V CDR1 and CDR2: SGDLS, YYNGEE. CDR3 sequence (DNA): TGTGCCAGCAGCGAAACGGGCGGGGACTATGGCTACACCTTC. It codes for CASSETGGDYGYTF.

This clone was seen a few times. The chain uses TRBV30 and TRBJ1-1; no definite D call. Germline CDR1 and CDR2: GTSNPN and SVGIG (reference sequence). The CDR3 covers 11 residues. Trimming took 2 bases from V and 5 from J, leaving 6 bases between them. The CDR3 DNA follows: TGTGCCTGGAGTACGTTAACTGAAGCTTTCTTT. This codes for CAWSTLTEAFF.

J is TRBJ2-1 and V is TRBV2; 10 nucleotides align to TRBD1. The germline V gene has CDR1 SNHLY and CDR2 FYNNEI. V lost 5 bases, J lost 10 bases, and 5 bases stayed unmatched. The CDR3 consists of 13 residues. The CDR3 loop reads CASSPGTGEEQFF. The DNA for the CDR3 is TGTGCCAGCAGTCCCGGGACAGGGGAAGAGCAGTTCTTC.

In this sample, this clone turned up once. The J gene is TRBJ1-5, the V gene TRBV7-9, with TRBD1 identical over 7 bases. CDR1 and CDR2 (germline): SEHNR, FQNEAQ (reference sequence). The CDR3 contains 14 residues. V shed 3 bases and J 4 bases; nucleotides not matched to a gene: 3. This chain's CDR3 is CASSFGTANQPQHF. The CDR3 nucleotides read TGTGCCAGCAGCTTTGGGACAGCGAATCAGCCCCAGCATTTT.

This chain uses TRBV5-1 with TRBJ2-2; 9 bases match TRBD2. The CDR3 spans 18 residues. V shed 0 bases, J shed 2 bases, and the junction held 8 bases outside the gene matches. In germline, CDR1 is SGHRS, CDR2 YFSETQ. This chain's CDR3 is CASSLGLAVTENTGELFF. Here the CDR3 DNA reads TGCGCCAGCAGCTTGGGACTAGCGGTTACAGAAAACACCGGGGAGCTGTTTTTT.

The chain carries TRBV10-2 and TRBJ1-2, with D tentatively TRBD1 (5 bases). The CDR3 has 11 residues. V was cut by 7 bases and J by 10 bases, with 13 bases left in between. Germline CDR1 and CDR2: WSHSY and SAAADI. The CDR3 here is CASTSGGDYTF. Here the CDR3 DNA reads TGCGCCAGCACCTCCGGGGGAGACTACACCTTC.

In DNA form, the CDR3 reads TGCGCCAGCAGCCAAGTCGGGGCCTCGGGCGAGCAGTACTTC. Residues: CASSQVGASGEQYF. V and J are TRBV4-3 and TRBJ2-7; D tentatively fits TRBD1 or TRBD2 (5 bases each). Trimming took 1 base from V and 6 from J, leaving 13 bases between them. This CDR3 has 14 amino acids. In germline, CDR1 is LGHNA, CDR2 YSLEER.